These 20 T cell receptor beta chains originate from one sample sequenced in a study of preoperative IRX-2 immunotherapy in early breast cancer. Here immunoSEQ multiplex PCR was the method, and the copy in TCRdb shows in-frame clones only, minus some. This sample has approximately 12,000 clones; roughly 90% occur once, and the top ten carry roughly 30%. Described treatment: preoperative locoregional IRX-2 cytokine immunotherapy. This specimen was collected from a patient treated with IRX-2 immunotherapy. The source is a human donor with breast cancer.

The chain combines TRBV7-8 with TRBJ2-1; D might be TRBD1 (7 bases). This CDR3 region has 16 residues. Germline CDR1 and CDR2: SGHVS and FQNEAQ. The V gene lost 5 bases and the J gene lost 3 bases, with 17 bases spanning the gap. Here the CDR3 reads CASSARQGGFYNEQFF. CDR3 sequence (DNA): TGTGCCAGCAGCGCCCGACAGGGAGGTTTCTACAATGAGCAGTTCTTC.

The chain joins TRBV20-1 to TRBJ2-1; D is perhaps TRBD1 or TRBD2 (5 bases each). The germline gives CDR1 DFQATT, CDR2 SNEGSKA (reference sequence). The CDR3 sequence is 10 residues long. V lost 5 bases to trimming and J lost 11 bases, with 10 bases between them. As DNA, the CDR3 is TGCAGTGCTGGGCAGGGACAGCAGTTCTTC. Translated, it gives CSAGQGQQFF.

The CDR3 DNA follows: TGTGCCAGCAGGGATTTCTCAGGGGCAAAACAGCCCCAGCATTTT. Translation gives CASRDFSGAKQPQHF. The chain recombines TRBV6-1 with TRBJ1-5; D perhaps matches TRBD1 (6 bases). The germline gives CDR1 MNHNS, CDR2 SASEGT. CDR3 size: 15 residues. V lost 6 bases to trimming and J lost 7 bases, with 19 bases between them.

The gene calls are TRBV5-1 and TRBJ1-3; tentative D call: TRBD1 (6 bases). The CDR3 runs to 16 residues. V lost 3 bases, J lost 0 bases, and 13 bases lay in between. Germline values: CDR1 SGHRS, CDR2 YFSETQ. CDR3: CASSSFTGTSGNTIYF. The CDR3 DNA sequence: TGCGCCAGCAGCTCCTTTACAGGGACCTCTGGAAACACCATATATTTT. Based on the CDR3 plus reference TRBV5-1 and TRBJ1-3, the full variable domain is KAGVTQTPRYLIKTRGQQVTLSCSPISGHRSVSWYQQTPGQGLQFLFEYFSETQRNKGNFPGRFSGRQFSNSRSEMNVSTLELGDSALYLCASSSFTGTSGNTIYFGEGSWLTVV.

This clone has just a few counts. This chain uses TRBV6-5 with TRBJ2-2; D possibly uses TRBD1 or TRBD2 (5 bases each). CDR1 and CDR2 (germline): MNHEY, SVGAGI. Trimming took off 8 bases at V and 1 base at J, with 11 bases between the two ends. The CDR3 consists of 14 residues. The CDR3 DNA reads as TGTGCCAGCCCCGGGACGGGGAACACCGGGGAGCTGTTTTTT. Its protein is CASPGTGNTGELFF.

This clone was found once. The genes are TRBV7-6 and TRBJ2-1; 15 nucleotides line up with TRBD2. This CDR3 contains 18 residues. J was trimmed by 0 bases and V by 2 bases; bases with no gene match: 2. Germline V CDR1 and CDR2: SGHVS, FNYEAQ. The CDR3 nucleotides read TGTGCCAGCAGCTTACGGACTAGCGGGGGGGTCTCCTACAATGAGCAGTTCTTC. Translating gives CASSLRTSGGVSYNEQFF.

This clone was seen just once. V usage is TRBV5-4 and J usage is TRBJ2-3; D may be TRBD1 or TRBD2 (5 bases each). The CDR3 totals 17 residues. The ends were cut back, 4 bases at V and 3 bases at J, with 21 bases in the middle. Germline lookup yields CDR1 SGHNT and CDR2 YYREEE (reference sequence). CDR3 loop: CASSGDLGRVGTDTQYF. The CDR3 bases are TGTGCCAGCAGCGGGGACCTGGGGCGGGTGGGGACAGATACGCAGTATTTT.

V gene TRBV28 combines with J gene TRBJ1-5, with 9 bases matching TRBD1. After removal of 6 bases from V and 1 base from J, the junction contained 4 bases not matched to a gene. This CDR3 region has 15 residues. CDR1 is MDHEN, CDR2 SYDVKM, per germline. The CDR3 DNA follows: TGTGCCAGCAGGGCACAGGGGGCCAGCAATCAGCCCCAGCATTTT. Amino acid sequence: CASRAQGASNQPQHF.

This chain joins TRBV29-1 and TRBJ1-1; TRBD1 might be the D (5 bases). Germline V CDR1 and CDR2: SQVTM, ANQGSEA. V lost 5 bases and J 0 bases, leaving 13 bases between the germline ends. This CDR3 spans 14 amino acids. CDR3 in DNA: TGCAGCGTTACGGGACGGTTCATGAACACTGAAGCTTTCTTT. It encodes CSVTGRFMNTEAFF.

The CDR3 spells CASSLNEGYGYTF. CDR3 DNA: TGTGCCAGCAGCTTAAACGAGGGATATGGCTACACCTTC. The chain carries TRBV7-9 and TRBJ1-2, with D uncertain. V was shortened by 2 bases and J by 5 bases, with 9 bases between the two germline ends. Germline values: CDR1 SEHNR, CDR2 FQNEAQ (reference sequence). This CDR3 is 13 amino acids long. Combining the CDR3 with reference TRBV7-9 and TRBJ1-2 gives the whole variable domain DTGVSQNPRHKITKRGQNVTFRCDPISEHNRLYWYRQTLGQGPEFLTYFQNEAQLEKSRLLSDRFSAERPKGSFSTLEIQRTEQGDSAMYLCASSLNEGYGYTFGSGTRLTVV.

This clone was recorded only once. This sequence joins TRBV28 and TRBJ1-1, with D possibly matching TRBD1 (6 bases). Trimming removed 3 bases at V and 7 bases at J, with 18 bases between. Germline assignment: CDR1 MDHEN and CDR2 SYDVKM. The CDR3 extends over 15 amino acids. The CDR3 protein is CASSLGGGRSIEAFF. CDR3 DNA: TGTGCCAGCAGTTTGGGCGGGGGGCGGTCGATTGAAGCTTTCTTT.

The V and J genes are TRBV5-6 and TRBJ1-2, with D unresolved. Looked up from germline, CDR1 is SGHDT and CDR2 is YYEEEE. The CDR3 sequence is 13 residues long. V was pared by 4 bases and J by 4 bases, with 11 bases between. CDR3 protein: CASSGARSYGYTF. CDR3 nucleotides: TGTGCCAGCAGCGGTGCCCGATCCTATGGCTACACCTTC.

This chain uses TRBV6-5 with TRBJ1-6; 8 bases are shared with TRBD1. Trimming removed 4 bases from V and 6 bases from J; junction bases left unmatched: 5. Germline V gene lookup returns CDR1 MNHEY and CDR2 SVGAGI. This CDR3 spans 15 amino acids. The CDR3 DNA sequence: TGTGCCAGCAGTTCGGGACAGGTCCTTAATTCACCCCTCCACTTT. It encodes CASSSGQVLNSPLHF.

Only a few counts were recorded for this clone. The V and J genes are TRBV28 and TRBJ1-1; no reliable D call. The CDR3 totals 13 residues. The germline CDR1 and CDR2 sequences are MDHEN and SYDVKM. Trimming took off 8 bases at V and 1 base at J, with 11 bases between the two ends. This CDR3 reads CASLLRRNTEAFF. As DNA, the CDR3 is TGTGCCAGCCTCCTTCGTCGGAACACTGAAGCTTTCTTT.

This clone appeared once. The chain uses TRBV11-2 and TRBJ2-7, with TRBD1 matching over 10 bases. CDR1 is SGHAT, CDR2 FQNNGV, per germline. The CDR3 length is 15 residues. V gave up 1 base and J gave up 3 bases; unmatched junction bases: 3. CDR3 in DNA: TGTGCCAGCAGCTTAGGTGGGACAGGGGTCTACGAGCAGTACTTC. Translation gives CASSLGGTGVYEQYF.

J is TRBJ1-1 and V is TRBV10-3; unclear D gene. V was cut by 0 bases and J by 8 bases, with 10 bases left in between. Germline-derived CDR1 and CDR2 are ENHRY and SYGVKD. The CDR3 totals 13 residues. The CDR3, as DNA: TGTGCCATCAGTGAGTCCCCTACGATGGAAGCTTTCTTT. It is translated as CAISESPTMEAFF.

CDR3 nucleotide sequence: TGTGCCAGCACCTTCGACATCTCTGGAAACACCATATATTTT. Amino acids: CASTFDISGNTIYF. This sequence joins TRBV6-5 and TRBJ1-3; D call uncertain. V was cut by 7 bases and J by 0 bases, with 10 bases left in between. This CDR3 region has 14 residues. CDR1 is MNHEY, CDR2 SVGAGI, per germline.

The chain carries TRBV27 and TRBJ1-5; D is perhaps TRBD1 (6 bases). Germline V gene lookup returns CDR1 MNHEY and CDR2 SMNVEV (reference sequence). The ends were cut back, 2 bases at V and 6 bases at J, with 11 bases in the middle. CDR3 size: 14 residues. The CDR3 sequence is CASSLGGGSQPQHF. The CDR3 coding sequence is TGTGCCAGCAGTTTAGGAGGGGGGAGTCAGCCCCAGCATTTT.

This chain links TRBV30 with TRBJ1-6; D gene ambiguous. Germline-derived CDR1 and CDR2 are GTSNPN and SVGIG (reference sequence). CDR3 length: 12 amino acids. V was clipped by 5 bases and J by 3 bases, with 5 bases between them. The CDR3 DNA reads TGTGCCTGGCAGAGCTATAATTCACCCCTCCACTTT. Its translation is CAWQSYNSPLHF.

The rearrangement uses TRBV7-3 and TRBJ2-3; 8 bases line up with TRBD2. This CDR3 spans 15 amino acids. J lost 4 bases, V lost 1 base, and 4 bases had no gene match. Germline CDR1 and CDR2: SGHTA and FQGTGA. CDR3 region: CASSLRRGESDTQYF. The CDR3 nucleotides read TGTGCCAGCAGCTTAAGGCGGGGGGAGTCAGATACGCAGTATTTT.